A selection of T cell receptor beta chains follows, all from one sample in a study of T-cell reconstitution after alpha-beta-depleted transplantation in children. MiXCR, applied by TCRdb to the PCR reads, yields one record per CDR3 protein. The table shows 200,000 or so distinct CDR3 sequences, with approximately 8.4% occurring only once. The material sequenced was PBMCs, mostly from graft donor cells, taken 360 days after TCRalphabeta/CD19-depleted stem cell transplant. Receptors originate from a male patient aged 2-10 years who had a stem cell transplant for acute myeloid leukemia, so the T cells may come from the graft donor. Each CDR3 is given with its conserved first and last residue. D genes are given only for firm matches. Size tells how often a clone was seen (once, few, many) or the class of an expanded clone, and some rows leave it out.

>TRBV7-3|NA|TRBD2|TRBJ2-1
TGTGCCAGCAGCTTAAACCCTAGCGGGGGCCTAGGGATTTACAATGAGCAGTTCTTC
CASSLNPSGGLGIYNEQFF
>TRBV12-3/TRBV12-4|many|TRBD2|TRBJ2-1
TGTGCCAGCAGTCCCCGGACTAGCGGGAGTTATGAGCAGTTCTTC
CASSPRTSGSYEQFF
>TRBV12-3/TRBV12-4|NA|NA|TRBJ1-2
TGTGCCAGCAGTCCCGTTGCAATCAACTATGGCTACACCTTC
CASSPVAINYGYTF
>TRBV27|many|NA|TRBJ2-3
TGTGCCAGCAGTTTCCTCCGGGATACGCAGTATTTT
CASSFLRDTQYF
>TRBV24-1|NA|NA|TRBJ2-3
TGTGCCACCAGTGATAGAGGTGGCACAGATACGCAGTATTTT
CATSDRGGTDTQYF
>TRBV9|once|NA|TRBJ2-7
TGTGCCAGCAGCGTAACGGGGCTCCCAAGCTTCGAGCAGTACTTC
CASSVTGLPSFEQYF
>TRBV5-1|NA|NA|TRBJ2-1
TGCGCCAGCAGCCCCCAAAGCGGTAGCTCCTACAATGAGCAGTTCTTC
CASSPQSGSSYNEQFF
>TRBV10-3|many|NA|TRBJ1-4
TGTGCCATCAGTGAATCGGCCCCCGGCGTGGAAGAAAAACTGTTTTTT
CAISESAPGVEEKLFF
>TRBV15|NA|NA|TRBJ1-2
TGTGCCACCAGCAGAGCGGAGACCCTGGTTGGCTACACCTTC
CATSRAETLVGYTF
>TRBV7-9|NA|TRBD2|TRBJ2-7
TGTGCCAGCAGCTTAGCCCCTTGGGGGGGGACCTACGAGCAGTACTTC
CASSLAPWGGTYEQYF
>TRBV3-1|many|NA|TRBJ2-2
TGTGCCAGCAGCCCATCTTTCGCGAACACCGGGGAGCTGTTTTTT
CASSPSFANTGELFF
>TRBV5-1|many|NA|TRBJ2-1
TGCGCCAGCTGCCCAGGGGTTGGCAATGAGCAGTTCTTC
CASCPGVGNEQFF
>TRBV2|many|NA|TRBJ2-1
TGTGCCAGCATTGAGCGGCCAATCCGACACAATGAGCAGTTCTTC
CASIERPIRHNEQFF
>TRBV2|few|NA|TRBJ2-3
TGTGCCCACGAATCCTCGGGCACAGATACGCAGTATTTT
CAHESSGTDTQYF
>TRBV19|NA|NA|TRBJ2-7
TGTGCCAGTAGTATCGCGGGCGAGCAGTACTTC
CASSIAGEQYF
>TRBV5-1|NA|NA|TRBJ1-2
TGCGCCAGCAGCTTGGTCTCTGCAGGGAATAACGGCTACACCTTC
CASSLVSAGNNGYTF
>TRBV7-2|many|NA|TRBJ1-2
TGTGCCAGCAGCTTAACAGCGGAGAACTATGGCTACACCTTC
CASSLTAENYGYTF
>TRBV4-2|NA|NA|TRBJ1-1
TGTGCCAGCGGCCCCCCGGGGGAGAACACTGAAGCTTTCTTT
CASGPPGENTEAFF
>TRBV4-1|few|TRBD2|TRBJ2-7
TGCGCCAGCAGCCAAGATAGGCGGGAGGGCCTCTACGAGCAGTACTTC
CASSQDRREGLYEQYF
>TRBV6-5|many|NA|TRBJ2-1
TGTGCCAGCAGTTACTCGGTTGACAATGAGCAGTTCTTC
CASSYSVDNEQFF
>TRBV9|many|NA|TRBJ2-7
TGTGCCAGCAGCGTAGCTCCCTACGAGCAGTACTTC
CASSVAPYEQYF
>TRBV5-1|NA|NA|TRBJ2-7
TGCGCCAGCAGCCCCGACCCACACGGGGGTCCTGGATACTTC
CASSPDPHGGPGYF
>TRBV5-1|few|TRBD1|TRBJ2-7
TGCGCCAGCAGCTTGGGCCCGCCGGACAGGGCCCCAAATTACGAGCAGTACTTC
CASSLGPPDRAPNYEQYF
>TRBV5-1|NA|TRBD1|TRBJ2-7
TGCGCCAGCAGCCCAGACAGGGGTACTTTTGCTTCCTACGAGCAGTACTTC
CASSPDRGTFASYEQYF
>TRBV12-3/TRBV12-4|many|NA|TRBJ1-1
TGTGCCAGCGGCCTGGGGGTCACTGAAGCTTTCTTT
CASGLGVTEAFF
>TRBV5-4|many|TRBD1|TRBJ2-3
TGTGCCAGCAGCTCCGGGACAGGGGGGAGGGATACGCAGTATTTT
CASSSGTGGRDTQYF
>TRBV7-7|NA|NA|TRBJ2-1
TGTGCTAGCAGCTTAGAGGGCAGGGGCCATGAGCAGTTCTTC
CASSLEGRGHEQFF
>TRBV15|many|TRBD2|TRBJ2-2
TGTGCCACCAGCAGAGAAAAGGGACTAACGTTAGGCGGGGAGCTGTTTTTT
CATSREKGLTLGGELFF
>TRBV14|NA|TRBD2|TRBJ2-5
TGTGCCAGCAGCCAAGATCCAAGAAGACTAGCGGGATTGGAGACCCAGTACTTC
CASSQDPRRLAGLETQYF
>TRBV5-1|NA|TRBD1|TRBJ1-2
TGCGCCAGCAGCGCAGGACAGGGAGAGATGAGCTACACCTTC
CASSAGQGEMSYTF
>TRBV12-3/TRBV12-4|many|TRBD2|TRBJ2-7
TGTGCCAGCAGTACTGGGATAGCGGGAATGACCTACGAGCAGTACTTC
CASSTGIAGMTYEQYF
>TRBV6-2/TRBV6-3|few|NA|TRBJ2-5
TGTGCCAGCAGTACAAACAGGATTGCCCAAGAGACCCAGTACTTC
CASSTNRIAQETQYF
>TRBV12-3/TRBV12-4|NA|NA|TRBJ2-5
TGTGCCAGCAGTCAACCGACAGGGAGGAAGACCCAGTACTTC
CASSQPTGRKTQYF
>TRBV7-7|few|TRBD1|TRBJ1-1
TGTGCTAGCAGCTTGAGGCAGGGGGCTCTGAACACTGAAGCTTTCTTT
CASSLRQGALNTEAFF
>TRBV10-3|many|TRBD2|TRBJ2-3
TGTGCCATCAGTGACCCGGGGGGGCCAGATACGCAGTATTTT
CAISDPGGPDTQYF
>TRBV12-3/TRBV12-4|few|NA|TRBJ2-1
TGTGCCAGCAGTTTATGGGGGTTCGGTGAGCAGTTCTTC
CASSLWGFGEQFF
>TRBV10-3|few|NA|TRBJ1-1
TGTGCCATCAGGAATGCGAATCCGCCCGTGAACACTGAAGCTTTCTTT
CAIRNANPPVNTEAFF
>TRBV12-3/TRBV12-4|many|NA|TRBJ1-5
TGTGCCAGCAGCACCGGGGATAGCAATCAGCCCCAGCATTTT
CASSTGDSNQPQHF
>TRBV12-3/TRBV12-4|few|NA|TRBJ1-6
TGTGCCAGCAGTTTCCCCTCAGGGAACTCACCCCTCCACTTT
CASSFPSGNSPLHF
>TRBV20-1|NA|NA|TRBJ1-1
TGCAGTGCTAGTCGGGTCAGGGGTAACACTGAAGCTTTCTTT
CSASRVRGNTEAFF
>TRBV7-9|many|NA|TRBJ2-1
TGTGCCAGCAGCTTAACCAGGGACGAGCAGTTCTTC
CASSLTRDEQFF
>TRBV2|many|NA|TRBJ1-6
TGTGCCAGCAGTGAAAACAGAGAGCCCCTCCACTTT
CASSENREPLHF
>TRBV29-1|many|TRBD2|TRBJ2-7
TGCAGCGTTCTAGCGGGAGTCTCCCACGAGCAGTACTTC
CSVLAGVSHEQYF
>TRBV12-3/TRBV12-4|NA|NA|TRBJ2-6
TGTGCCAGCAGTACTAACCGAGTAGGCTCTGGGGCCAACGTCCTGACTTTC
CASSTNRVGSGANVLTF
>TRBV6-1|many|TRBD2|TRBJ2-5
TGTGCCAGCAGTCTGGGACTAGCGGGGCTACAAGAGACCCAGTACTTC
CASSLGLAGLQETQYF
>TRBV5-1|many|NA|TRBJ2-5
TGCGCCAGCAGCGGTTCGCGGGAGACCCAGTACTTC
CASSGSRETQYF
>TRBV5-1|few|TRBD1|TRBJ1-3
TGCGCCAGCCGGGGACAGACCGGCTCTGGAAACACCATATATTTT
CASRGQTGSGNTIYF
>TRBV3-1|NA|NA|TRBJ1-2
TGTGCCAGCAGCCAACAGGGAGGCTACACCTTC
CASSQQGGYTF
>TRBV20-1|few|NA|TRBJ1-5
TGCAGTGCTAGTGCTGGAAGGTTCAATCAGCCCCAGCATTTT
CSASAGRFNQPQHF
>TRBV20-1|many|NA|TRBJ2-7
TGCAGTGCTAGAGAAGCCAGAAACTACGAGCAGTACTTC
CSAREARNYEQYF
>TRBV29-1|NA|NA|TRBJ2-3
TGCAGCGCTGAGTACGGTGTGGACCACAACGCAGATACGCAGTATTTT
CSAEYGVDHNADTQYF
>TRBV20-1|many|TRBD1|TRBJ2-3
TGCAGTGCCCAGGAGGGGGACAGGGGTTTTTCGGATACGCAGTATTTT
CSAQEGDRGFSDTQYF
>TRBV27|NA|TRBD1|TRBJ1-1
TGTGCCAGCCACGACTCCGGGACAGGGATGGGTTCCCGCGGGGCTTTCTTT
CASHDSGTGMGSRGAFF
>TRBV19|many|NA|TRBJ1-1
TGTGCCAGTAGTATTACGGACGGAACTGAAGCTTTCTTT
CASSITDGTEAFF
>TRBV30|NA|NA|TRBJ1-6
TGTGCCTGGAGTCCAGGGAACAATTCACCCCTCCACTTT
CAWSPGNNSPLHF
>TRBV5-1|many|TRBD1|TRBJ2-7
TGCGCCAGCAGCCTAGGACAGGTCCCCTCCTACGAGCAGTACTTC
CASSLGQVPSYEQYF
>TRBV12-3/TRBV12-4|NA|TRBD1|TRBJ2-5
TGTGCCAGCAGTTGGACAGGGGAGACCCAGTACTTC
CASSWTGETQYF
>TRBV12-3/TRBV12-4|many|TRBD2|TRBJ2-1
TGTGCCAGCAGTAGACTAGCGGGCGGATACAATGAGCAGTTCTTC
CASSRLAGGYNEQFF